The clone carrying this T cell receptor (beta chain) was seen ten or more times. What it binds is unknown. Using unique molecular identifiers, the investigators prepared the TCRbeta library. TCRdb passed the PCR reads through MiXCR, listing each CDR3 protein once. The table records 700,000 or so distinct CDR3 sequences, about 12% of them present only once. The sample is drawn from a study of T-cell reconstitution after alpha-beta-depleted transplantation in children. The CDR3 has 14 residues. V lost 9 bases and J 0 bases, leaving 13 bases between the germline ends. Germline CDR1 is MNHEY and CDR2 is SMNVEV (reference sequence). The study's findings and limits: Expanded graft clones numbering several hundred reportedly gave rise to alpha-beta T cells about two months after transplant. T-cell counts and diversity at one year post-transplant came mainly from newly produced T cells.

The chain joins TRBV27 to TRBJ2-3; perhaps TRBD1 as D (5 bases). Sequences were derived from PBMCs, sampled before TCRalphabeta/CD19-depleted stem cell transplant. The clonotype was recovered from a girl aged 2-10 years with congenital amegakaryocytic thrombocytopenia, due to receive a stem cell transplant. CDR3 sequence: CASGATTSTDTQYF. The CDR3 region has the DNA TGTGCCAGTGGGGCTACCACTAGCACAGATACGCAGTATTTT.